Below, 3 T cell receptor beta chains from the same sample are listed, as sequenced in a study of T cell clonality in common variable immunodeficiency. TCRdb keeps only in-frame clones here, not all; method: immunoSEQ multiplex PCR. Singletons are absent from the sample, which has roughly 48,000 clones. Sequenced material: peripheral blood mononuclear cells. The receptors were sampled from a person between 18 and 75 years old in good health.

This clone has a count of ten or more. The read stops 3 residues short of the end of the CDR3; the missing end is completed from the germline J gene. The V call is TRBV5-1, the J call TRBJ2-7; 7 nucleotides line up with TRBD2. V was pared by 5 bases and J by 1 base, with 12 bases of the junction left unmatched. Germline V gene sequence: CDR1 SGHRS, CDR2 YFSETQ. This CDR3 comprises 16 residues. The CDR3 loop reads CASSNPGLTKSYEQYF. The sequenced CDR3 bases are TGCGCCAGCAGTAACCCGGGACTAACAAAATCCTACGAG.

This clone was counted many times. The CDR3 is cut off 3 residues early in the read; its end comes from the germline J gene. The chain combines TRBV11-2 with TRBJ1-1, with D unclear. Germline CDR1 and CDR2: SGHAT and FQNNGV. The CDR3 has 14 amino acids. The germline V and J ends were trimmed by 4 bases and 4 bases, with 13 bases remaining between them. The sequenced CDR3 bases are TGTGCCAGCAGCTCACTTAAAACGGGCACTGAA. It encodes CASSSLKTGTE. The whole CDR3 reads CASSSLKTGTEAFF. The full variable domain, its missing parts supplied by reference TRBV11-2 and TRBJ1-1, is EAGVAQSPRYKIIEKRQSVAFWCNPISGHATLYWYQQILGQGPKLLIQFQNNGVVDDSQLPKDRFSAERLKGVDSTLKIQPAKLEDSAVYLCASSSLKTGTEAFFGQGTRLTVV.

This clone has ten or more counts. The CDR3 extends 3 residues past the end of the read, so its final part is completed from the germline J gene. The chain uses TRBV7-3 and TRBJ2-1; TRBD1 is a possible D gene (6 bases). Trimming took 4 bases from V and 4 from J, leaving 8 bases between them. CDR3 length equals 13 residues. Germline V CDR1 and CDR2: SGHTA, FQGTGA. CDR3 DNA (partial): TGTGCCAGCAGCTCGGACAGTTACAATGAG. Amino acids: CASSSDSYNE. The CDR3, in full, reads CASSSDSYNEQFF.